Below are 10 T cell receptor beta chains sequenced from a single sample in a study of radiotherapy plus CTLA-4 blockade in lung cancer. Profiling relied on immunoSEQ multiplex PCR, and the TCRdb table lists in-frame clones only, not all of them. The sample records around 91,000 clones, approximately 86% being singletons. The specimen comprised peripheral blood, sampled from a patient treated with radiotherapy plus ipilimumab. These receptors came from a human donor with non-small cell lung cancer that progressed on radiotherapy plus ipilimumab.

The V gene is TRBV5-1, the J gene TRBJ2-7; 8 positions match TRBD1. Germline CDR1 and CDR2: SGHRS and YFSETQ. This CDR3 is built from 14 residues. The V gene end was trimmed by 4 bases and the J gene end by 5 bases; junction bases not matched to a gene: 8. The CDR3 here is CASSPGTGMNEQYF. In nucleotides, the CDR3 is TGCGCCAGCAGCCCCGGGACAGGTATGAACGAGCAGTACTTC. The full variable domain, completed using reference TRBV5-1 and TRBJ2-7, is KAGVTQTPRYLIKTRGQQVTLSCSPISGHRSVSWYQQTPGQGLQFLFEYFSETQRNKGNFPGRFSGRQFSNSRSEMNVSTLELGDSALYLCASSPGTGMNEQYFGPGTRLTVT.

The V call is TRBV5-1, the J call TRBJ2-1, with 13 nucleotides matching TRBD2. The trim removed 2 bases at V and 0 bases at J, leaving 11 bases unmatched. Per the germline V gene, CDR1 is SGHRS and CDR2 is YFSETQ. The CDR3 totals 20 residues. The CDR3 region is CASSLTGLAGVQRSYNEQFF. The CDR3 nucleotides read TGCGCCAGCAGCTTAACCGGACTAGCGGGAGTCCAGCGCTCCTACAATGAGCAGTTCTTC.

V is TRBV18 and J is TRBJ2-7, with 8 nucleotides matching TRBD1. This CDR3 is built from 14 residues. Germline assignment: CDR1 KGHSH and CDR2 LQKENI. With 3 bases clipped from V and 6 bases from J, the junction kept 7 bases outside the gene matches. The CDR3 protein is CASSPITDRGEQYF. The CDR3 DNA reads as TGTGCCAGCTCACCCATTACTGACAGGGGCGAGCAGTACTTC.

This chain joins TRBV10-1 and TRBJ2-1, with D possibly being TRBD2 (5 bases). The germline V gene has CDR1 WNHNN and CDR2 SYGVQD (reference sequence). This CDR3 is built from 16 residues. Trimming cost V 3 bases and J 1 base, with 13 bases left between them. CDR3 region: CASSEGGTGSYNEQFF. The CDR3 DNA reads TGCGCCAGCAGTGAAGGTGGCACGGGATCCTACAATGAGCAGTTCTTC.

The chain links TRBV6-5 to TRBJ2-1; D tentatively fits TRBD1 or TRBD2 (5 bases each). Trimming pared 6 bases from V and 4 bases from J, leaving 16 bases between. Germline values: CDR1 MNHEY, CDR2 SVGAGI. The CDR3 has 15 amino acids. CDR3 DNA sequence: TGTGCCAGCAGCTCGGACTGGGGCCGTTACAATGAGCAGTTCTTC. Its translation is CASSSDWGRYNEQFF.

This clone showed up just once. The chain joins TRBV5-4 to TRBJ1-2; 7 bases match TRBD1. J lost 8 bases, V lost 5 bases, and 12 bases had no gene match. This CDR3 is built from 14 residues. Germline values: CDR1 SGHNT, CDR2 YYREEE (reference sequence). The CDR3 DNA reads as TGTGCCAGCAGGGATGGGACAGCCGAGGAGGGCTACACCTTC. This gives the protein CASRDGTAEEGYTF.

This sequence joins TRBV5-1 and TRBJ2-1, with a weak D call TRBD2 (6 bases). The CDR3 is made up of 17 amino acids. From germline, CDR1 is SGHRS and CDR2 YFSETQ. Trimming pared 0 bases from V and 8 bases from J, leaving 21 bases between. The CDR3 loop reads CASSLVARRGRGDEQFF. DNA for the CDR3: TGCGCCAGCAGCTTGGTGGCAAGGAGGGGCAGAGGGGATGAGCAGTTCTTC.

DNA for the CDR3: TGTGCCAGCAGCTTGCGTTTGGGATTCTCCGATGAGCAGTTCTTC. Its translation is CASSLRLGFSDEQFF. V usage is TRBV11-3 and J usage is TRBJ2-1; D is ambiguous. The V end was cut by 3 bases, the J end by 8 bases, with 17 bases between. The CDR3 sequence is 15 residues long. Germline CDR1 is SGHNT and CDR2 is YENEEA. The variable domain in full, completed from reference TRBV11-3 and TRBJ2-1, reads EAGVVQSPRYKIIEKKQPVAFWCNPISGHNTLYWYLQNLGQGPELLIRYENEEAVDDSQLPKDRFSAERLKGVDSTLKIQPAELGDSAVYLCASSLRLGFSDEQFFGPGTRLTVL.

This chain uses TRBV29-1 with TRBJ1-2; a weak D match, TRBD1 (5 bases). The germline CDR1 and CDR2 sequences are SQVTM and ANQGSEA. Trimming left V 4 bases short and J 8 bases short, with 11 bases between. This CDR3 is 11 amino acids long. The CDR3 spells CSVVEGHGYTF. The CDR3 DNA reads as TGCAGCGTTGTTGAGGGGCACGGCTACACCTTC.

This clone has a single count. The chain carries TRBV2 and TRBJ2-7, with TRBD2 as a possible D gene (5 bases). V was pared by 4 bases and J by 5 bases, with 12 bases between. Germline V CDR1 and CDR2: SNHLY, FYNNEI. This CDR3 is built from 13 residues. The CDR3 loop reads CASSVGRGNEQYF. The CDR3 DNA reads as TGTGCCAGCAGTGTGGGTAGAGGGAACGAGCAGTACTTC. Based on the CDR3 plus reference TRBV2 and TRBJ2-7, the full variable domain is EPEVTQTPSHQVTQMGQEVILRCVPISNHLYFYWYRQILGQKVEFLVSFYNNEISEKSEIFDDQFSVERPDGSNFTLKIRSTKLEDSAMYFCASSVGRGNEQYFGPGTRLTVT.